These 2 T cell receptor beta chains share one sample of origin, sequenced in a study of control samples from healthy donors and cancer patients (dated by TCRdb to about 2020). Receptors were amplified or captured by the immunoSEQ multiplex PCR assay. The source is immuneACCESS, and TCRdb retained only in-frame sequences with V and J called. Part of the clones is not carried over; for the studies checked, unresolved V genes explain less than half of this, and the remainder is unexplained. The sample table holds fewer than 110,000 clones, of which around 88% were seen once. The ten largest clonotypes hold about a fifth of the sample. Sequenced: PBMCs. The receptors were gathered from a man aged 55 to 70 with lung cancer.

The rearrangement uses TRBV5-6 and TRBJ1-3; D unclear. V was pared by 4 bases and J by 7 bases, with 24 bases between. The CDR3 totals 17 residues. Germline V lookup: CDR1 SGHDT, CDR2 YYEEEE. CDR3 in DNA: TGTGCCAGCAGCGACTCGAGAGCTTTCATGAGACGGAACACCATATATTTT. Translation gives CASSDSRAFMRRNTIYF.

J is TRBJ2-3 and V is TRBV9, with TRBD2 identical over 8 bases. Germline trimming cut 4 bases from V and 11 bases from J; bases unmatched to any gene: 9. The CDR3 consists of 13 residues. CDR1 and CDR2 (germline): SGDLS, YYNGEE. The CDR3 DNA follows: TGTGCCAGCAGCCCCGAGGGCCGGGGGGGGCAGTATTTT. Translating gives CASSPEGRGGQYF.